Listed here are 5 T cell receptor beta chains from one sample, sequenced in a study of T cells in Graves' hyperthyroidism and ophthalmopathy. The source material, RNA transcripts, was used to amplify TCR beta CDR3 regions. First-round RT-PCR with HTBI primers amplified the TCR CDR3 region. TCRdb fed the multiplex PCR reads into MiXCR, producing one record per CDR3 protein. The data show 300,000 to 450,000 distinct CDR3 sequences, less than 15% seen once. The sequenced material came from blood. All receptors derive from a woman aged 18-29 years with Graves' hyperthyroidism.

V usage is TRBV29-1 and J usage is TRBJ2-5, with TRBD1 as a possible D gene (6 bases). Germline CDR1 SQVTM, CDR2 ANQGSEA. Trimming stripped 8 bases from V and 5 bases from J, with 18 bases between. The CDR3 sequence is 13 residues long. The CDR3 coding sequence is TGCAGCCAGGCCCGGGACATCCGGGAGACCCAGTACTTC. Protein sequence: CSQARDIRETQYF.

This clonotype was recorded many times. CDR3 coding DNA: TGCGCCAGCAGCCAGGCACTCATGCAGGGCAGGAATTCACCCCTCCACTTT. Translation gives CASSQALMQGRNSPLHF. The genes are TRBV4-1 and TRBJ1-6; D is perhaps TRBD1 (5 bases). Per the germline V gene, CDR1 is MGHRA and CDR2 is YSYEKL. The CDR3 extends over 17 amino acids. V lost 3 bases and J 7 bases, leaving 19 bases between the germline ends.

This clonotype was counted ten times or more. The chain links TRBV20-1 to TRBJ2-7; D perhaps matches TRBD1 (5 bases). V was pared by 5 bases and J by 1 base, with 15 bases between. The CDR3 spans 14 residues. CDR1 and CDR2 from the germline V gene are DFQATT and SNEGSKA (reference sequence). CDR3 amino acids: CSAVWGSHSYEQYF. CDR3 nucleotides: TGCAGTGCTGTCTGGGGCAGTCATTCCTACGAGCAGTACTTC.

The chain combines TRBV28 with TRBJ1-2; D remains ambiguous. V gave up 6 bases and J gave up 0 bases, with 8 bases separating them. From germline, CDR1 is MDHEN and CDR2 SYDVKM. The CDR3 covers 13 residues. The DNA for the CDR3 is TGTGCCAGCAGCCCGGTCCCTAACTATGGCTACACCTTC. Its translation: CASSPVPNYGYTF.

This clonotype has a count of ten or more. V is TRBV12-3 or TRBV12-4 and J is TRBJ1-5; D gene ambiguous. The CDR3 spans 14 residues. Trimming removed 0 bases at V and 10 bases at J, with 13 bases between. The CDR3 protein is CASSLAERTSPQHF. The CDR3 DNA reads as TGTGCCAGCAGTTTAGCGGAGAGGACGAGCCCCCAGCATTTT.